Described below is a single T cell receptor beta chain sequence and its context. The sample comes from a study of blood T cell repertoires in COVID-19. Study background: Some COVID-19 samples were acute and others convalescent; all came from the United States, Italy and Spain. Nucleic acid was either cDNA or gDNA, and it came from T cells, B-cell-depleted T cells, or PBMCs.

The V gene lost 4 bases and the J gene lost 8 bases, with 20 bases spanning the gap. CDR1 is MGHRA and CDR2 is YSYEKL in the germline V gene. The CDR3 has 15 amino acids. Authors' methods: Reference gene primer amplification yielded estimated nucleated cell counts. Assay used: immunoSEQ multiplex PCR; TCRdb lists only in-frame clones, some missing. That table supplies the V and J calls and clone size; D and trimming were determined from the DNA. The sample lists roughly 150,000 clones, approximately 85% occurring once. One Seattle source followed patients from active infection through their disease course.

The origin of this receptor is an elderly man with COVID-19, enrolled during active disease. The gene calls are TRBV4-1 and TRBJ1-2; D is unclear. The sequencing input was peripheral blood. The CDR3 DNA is TGCGCCAGCAGCCGCGAGGGCGCCTCGGCTATCGGCTACACCTTC. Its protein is CASSREGASAIGYTF.